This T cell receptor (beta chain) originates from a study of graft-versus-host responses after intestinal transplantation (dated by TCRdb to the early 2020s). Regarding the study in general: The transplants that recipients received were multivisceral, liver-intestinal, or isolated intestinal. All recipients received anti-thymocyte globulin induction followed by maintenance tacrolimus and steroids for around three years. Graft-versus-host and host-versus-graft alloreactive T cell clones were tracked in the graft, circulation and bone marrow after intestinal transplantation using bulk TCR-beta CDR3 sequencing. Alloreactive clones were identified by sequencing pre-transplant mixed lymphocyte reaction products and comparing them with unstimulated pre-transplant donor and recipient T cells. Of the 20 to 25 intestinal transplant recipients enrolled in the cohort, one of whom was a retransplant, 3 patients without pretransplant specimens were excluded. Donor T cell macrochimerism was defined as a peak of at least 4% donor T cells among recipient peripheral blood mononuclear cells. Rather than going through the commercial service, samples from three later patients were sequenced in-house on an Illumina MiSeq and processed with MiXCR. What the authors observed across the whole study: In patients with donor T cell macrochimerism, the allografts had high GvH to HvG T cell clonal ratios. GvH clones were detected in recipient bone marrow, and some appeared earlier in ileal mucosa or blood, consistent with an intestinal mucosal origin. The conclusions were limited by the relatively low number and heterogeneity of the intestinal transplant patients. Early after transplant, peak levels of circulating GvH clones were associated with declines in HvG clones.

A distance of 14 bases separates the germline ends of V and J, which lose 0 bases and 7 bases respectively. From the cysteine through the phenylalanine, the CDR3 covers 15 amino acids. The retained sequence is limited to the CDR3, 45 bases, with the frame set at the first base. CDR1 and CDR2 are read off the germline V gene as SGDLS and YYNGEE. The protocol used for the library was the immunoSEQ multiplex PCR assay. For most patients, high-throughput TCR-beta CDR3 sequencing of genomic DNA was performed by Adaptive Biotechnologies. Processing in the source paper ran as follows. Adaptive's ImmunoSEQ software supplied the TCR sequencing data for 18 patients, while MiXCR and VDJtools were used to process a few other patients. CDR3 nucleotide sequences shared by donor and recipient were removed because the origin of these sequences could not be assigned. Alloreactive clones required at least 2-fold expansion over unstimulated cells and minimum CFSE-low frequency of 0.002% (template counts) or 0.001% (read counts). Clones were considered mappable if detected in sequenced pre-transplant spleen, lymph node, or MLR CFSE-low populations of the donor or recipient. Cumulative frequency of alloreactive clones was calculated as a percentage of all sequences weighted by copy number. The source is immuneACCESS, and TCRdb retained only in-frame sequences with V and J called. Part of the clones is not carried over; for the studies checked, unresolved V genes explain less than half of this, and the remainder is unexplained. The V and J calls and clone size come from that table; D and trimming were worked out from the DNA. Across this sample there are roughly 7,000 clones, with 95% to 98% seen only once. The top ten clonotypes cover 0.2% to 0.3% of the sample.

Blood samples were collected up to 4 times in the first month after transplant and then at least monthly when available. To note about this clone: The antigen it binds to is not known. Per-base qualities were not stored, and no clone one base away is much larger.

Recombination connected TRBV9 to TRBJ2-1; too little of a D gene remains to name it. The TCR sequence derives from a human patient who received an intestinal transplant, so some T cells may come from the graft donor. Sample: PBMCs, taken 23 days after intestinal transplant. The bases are TGTGCCAGCAGCGTAGGGGTTAGCCTTAGGAATGAGCAGTTCTTC. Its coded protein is CASSVGVSLRNEQFF.